This T cell receptor beta chain was captured by sequencing in a study of somatic mutations in cytotoxic T cells in rheumatoid arthritis. Findings of the study overall: The largest CD8+ clone made up over 20% of CD8+ cells in about an eighth of the roughly 60 patients. Greater age accompanied higher CD8+ clonality in rheumatoid arthritis patients, a pattern that was absent in healthy controls. A finding that went unadjusted for multiple comparisons was the slight underrepresentation of TRBV07 in rheumatoid arthritis patients.

Profiled with immunoSEQ multiplex PCR; TCRdb holds only in-frame clones, not every one. The data contain about 12,000 clones, around 83% of them singletons. V lost 0 bases to trimming and J lost 6 bases, with 12 bases between them. From germline, CDR1 is MNHEY and CDR2 SMNVEV (reference sequence). This CDR3 is built from 15 residues. Turning to this clone: The antigen is unknown.

The TCR originated in an older woman in good health. Sequenced input: CD8+ T cells sorted from blood. V usage is TRBV27 and J usage is TRBJ1-5; D gene ambiguous. This CDR3 reads CASSLSPQVSQPQHF. CDR3 nucleotides: TGTGCCAGCAGTTTATCGCCCCAGGTCAGTCAGCCCCAGCATTTT.